Below, one T cell receptor beta chain is given with its context. The data were taken from a study of blood T cell repertoires in COVID-19. TCRdb keeps only in-frame clones here, not all; method: immunoSEQ multiplex PCR. The sample yields around 130,000 clones, under 85% seen once. Germline assignment: CDR1 SGDLS and CDR2 YYNGEE. V lost 2 bases to trimming and J lost 5 bases; unmatched junction nucleotides: 4. This CDR3 is 14 amino acids long. Someone with COVID-19 had been met by exposed participants within 2 weeks before study entry. This TCR came from a woman aged 18 to 35 who had been exposed to COVID-19. The gene calls are TRBV9 and TRBJ2-5; 9 positions agree with TRBD1. The sample comprised PBMCs or T cells enriched from blood (not recorded which). The CDR3 sequence is CASSVRQGGETQYF. The DNA for the CDR3 is TGTGCCAGCAGCGTGAGACAGGGGGGCGAGACCCAGTACTTC.